Listed below are T cell receptor beta chains from one sample, sequenced in a study of spatial heterogeneity in lung cancer. MiXCR, run by TCRdb on the 5' RACE reads, gives a single entry per CDR3 protein. Seen here are over a thousand distinct CDR3 sequences, roughly 10% observed once, and the top ten hold 25% to 30%. The material sequenced was lung tumor tissue, taken at surgery. Receptors originate from a female donor with early-stage non-small cell lung cancer. Both conserved end residues are part of each CDR3. The order of the fields is CDR3 length, V gene, J gene, D gene, clone size, CDR3 protein, CDR3 DNA. D genes are given only for firm matches. Clone size appears in some rows only: once, few, many, or a class for an expanded clone.

len: 14; v_gene: TRBV7-3; j_gene: TRBJ2-5; d_gene: TRBD2; abundance: large; CDR3aa: CASSSSGTRETQYF; CDR3nt: TGTGCCAGCAGCTCTTCCGGGACTAGGGAGACCCAGTACTTC
len: 18; v_gene: TRBV29-1; j_gene: TRBJ2-5; d_gene: TRBD2; abundance: large; CDR3aa: CSVEGVAGESGVQETQYF; CDR3nt: TGCAGCGTTGAGGGGGTCGCGGGAGAATCGGGGGTCCAAGAGACCCAGTACTTC
len: 18; v_gene: TRBV5-1; j_gene: TRBJ2-6; d_gene: NA; abundance: NA; CDR3aa: CASSLAGEASSGANVLTF; CDR3nt: TGCGCCAGCAGCTTGGCCGGCGAGGCCAGCTCTGGGGCCAACGTCCTGACTTTC
len: 13; v_gene: TRBV28; j_gene: TRBJ2-7; d_gene: TRBD2; abundance: NA; CDR3aa: CASSLGTSGEQYF; CDR3nt: TGTGCCAGCAGTTTAGGGACTAGCGGCGAGCAGTACTTC
len: 13; v_gene: TRBV30; j_gene: TRBJ2-2; d_gene: NA; abundance: NA; CDR3aa: CAWSVMDTGELFF; CDR3nt: TGTGCCTGGAGTGTAATGGACACCGGGGAGCTGTTTTTT
len: 15; v_gene: TRBV19; j_gene: TRBJ1-2; d_gene: NA; abundance: few; CDR3aa: CASSIYSRNNYGYTF; CDR3nt: TGTGCCAGTAGTATATATTCCCGGAATAACTATGGCTACACCTTC
len: 18; v_gene: TRBV9; j_gene: TRBJ2-5; d_gene: TRBD2; abundance: medium-sized; CDR3aa: CASSVAPAGGSGQETQYF; CDR3nt: TGTGCCAGCAGCGTAGCGCCAGCGGGAGGTTCCGGGCAAGAGACCCAGTACTTC
len: 17; v_gene: TRBV24-1; j_gene: TRBJ2-1; d_gene: TRBD2; abundance: medium-sized; CDR3aa: CATSASGGSRGTNEQFF; CDR3nt: TGTGCCACCAGTGCTAGCGGGGGAAGTCGTGGTACGAATGAGCAGTTCTTC
len: 13; v_gene: TRBV27; j_gene: TRBJ1-6; d_gene: NA; abundance: large; CDR3aa: CASSRGYNSPLHF; CDR3nt: TGTGCCAGCAGTAGGGGATATAATTCACCCCTCCACTTT
len: 12; v_gene: TRBV28; j_gene: TRBJ2-1; d_gene: TRBD1; abundance: NA; CDR3aa: CASSEQGYEQFF; CDR3nt: TGTGCCAGCAGTGAACAGGGGTATGAGCAGTTCTTC
len: 16; v_gene: TRBV3-1; j_gene: TRBJ2-1; d_gene: TRBD1; abundance: NA; CDR3aa: CASSQGDRGRNNEQFF; CDR3nt: TGTGCCAGCAGCCAAGGAGACAGGGGGAGGAACAATGAGCAGTTCTTC
len: 15; v_gene: TRBV7-7; j_gene: TRBJ2-3; d_gene: NA; abundance: many; CDR3aa: CASSLGATRQYTQYF; CDR3nt: TGTGCTAGCAGCCTGGGCGCGACTAGGCAGTATACGCAGTATTTT
len: 16; v_gene: TRBV20-1; j_gene: TRBJ2-6; d_gene: NA; abundance: NA; CDR3aa: CSASLGDPSGANVLTF; CDR3nt: TGCAGTGCTAGCCTGGGGGATCCCTCTGGGGCCAACGTCCTGACTTTC
len: 15; v_gene: TRBV7-9; j_gene: TRBJ2-1; d_gene: NA; abundance: NA; CDR3aa: CASSLTVTGYNEQFF; CDR3nt: TGTGCCAGCAGCCTAACAGTGACGGGCTACAATGAGCAGTTCTTC
len: 13; v_gene: TRBV20-1; j_gene: TRBJ2-7; d_gene: TRBD2; abundance: medium-sized; CDR3aa: CSARLAGKYEQYF; CDR3nt: TGCAGTGCTAGACTAGCGGGGAAGTACGAGCAGTACTTC
len: 16; v_gene: TRBV27; j_gene: TRBJ2-7; d_gene: TRBD1; abundance: NA; CDR3aa: CASRERSGTGSYEQYF; CDR3nt: TGTGCCAGCAGAGAACGATCCGGGACAGGATCCTACGAGCAGTACTTC
len: 16; v_gene: TRBV10-2; j_gene: TRBJ2-2; d_gene: TRBD2; abundance: few; CDR3aa: CASSEPLAGGLGELFF; CDR3nt: TGCGCCAGCAGTGAGCCACTAGCGGGGGGGCTAGGGGAGCTGTTTTTT
len: 13; v_gene: TRBV7-9; j_gene: TRBJ2-2; d_gene: TRBD1; abundance: large; CDR3aa: CAMGQVYTGELFF; CDR3nt: TGTGCCATGGGACAGGTGTACACCGGGGAGCTGTTTTTT
len: 14; v_gene: TRBV20-1; j_gene: TRBJ1-1; d_gene: NA; abundance: many; CDR3aa: CSARVRGLPTEAFF; CDR3nt: TGCAGTGCTAGGGTCAGGGGACTCCCGACTGAAGCTTTCTTT